This T cell receptor beta chain was sequenced in a study of blood T cell repertoires in COVID-19. V was shortened by 7 bases and J by 0 bases, with 13 bases between the two germline ends. The germline V gene encodes CDR1 MNHEY and CDR2 SMNVEV (reference sequence). CDR3 length equals 15 residues. Categorization into cohorts depended on clinical history that participants reported. Cohort 3 recovery required two negative PCRs, clearance, or symptom resolution. Some clones are missing from TCRdb's copy, which holds only in-frame ones; the method was immunoSEQ multiplex PCR. The table shows some 260,000 clones, with around 89% occurring only once.

The chain recombines TRBV27 with TRBJ2-1; perhaps TRBD2 as D (6 bases). This TCR came from a man aged 35-49 years who had recovered from COVID-19. Material: PBMCs or T cells enriched from blood (not recorded which). This CDR3 is CASIPRGSSYNEQFF. DNA for the CDR3: TGTGCCAGCATTCCACGGGGGAGCTCCTACAATGAGCAGTTCTTC.